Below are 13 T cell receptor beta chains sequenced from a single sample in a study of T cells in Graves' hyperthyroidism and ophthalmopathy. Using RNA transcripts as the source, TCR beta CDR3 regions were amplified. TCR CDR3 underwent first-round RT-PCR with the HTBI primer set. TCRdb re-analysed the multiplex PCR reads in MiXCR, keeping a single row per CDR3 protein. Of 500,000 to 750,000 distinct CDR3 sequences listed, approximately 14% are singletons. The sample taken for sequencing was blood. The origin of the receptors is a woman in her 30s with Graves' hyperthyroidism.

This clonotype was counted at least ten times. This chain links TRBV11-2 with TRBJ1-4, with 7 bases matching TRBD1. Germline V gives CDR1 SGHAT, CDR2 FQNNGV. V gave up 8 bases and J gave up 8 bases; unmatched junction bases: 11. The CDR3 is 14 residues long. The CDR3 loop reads CASCYTGVGEKLFF. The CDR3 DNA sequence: TGTGCCAGCTGCTACACAGGGGTAGGGGAAAAACTGTTTTTT.

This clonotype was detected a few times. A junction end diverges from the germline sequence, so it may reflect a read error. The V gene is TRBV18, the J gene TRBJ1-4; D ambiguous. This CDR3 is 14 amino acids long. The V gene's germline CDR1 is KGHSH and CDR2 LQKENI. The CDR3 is CAGSPSATNEKLFF. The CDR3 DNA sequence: TGTGCCGGCTCACCGTCAGCAACTAATGAAAAACTGTTTTTT. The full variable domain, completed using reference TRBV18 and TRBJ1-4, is NAGVMQNPRHLVRRRGQEARLRCSPMKGHSHVYWYRQLPEEGLKFMVYLQKENIIDESGMPKERFSAEFPKEGPSILRIQQVVRGDSAAYFCAGSPSATNEKLFFGSGTQLSVL.

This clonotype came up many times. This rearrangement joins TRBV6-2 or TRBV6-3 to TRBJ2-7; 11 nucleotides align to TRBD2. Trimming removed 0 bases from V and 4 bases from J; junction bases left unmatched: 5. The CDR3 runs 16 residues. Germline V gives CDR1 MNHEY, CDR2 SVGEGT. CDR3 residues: CASSYSNGLAGYEQYF. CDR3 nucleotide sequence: TGTGCCAGCAGTTACTCGAACGGACTAGCGGGTTACGAGCAGTACTTC.

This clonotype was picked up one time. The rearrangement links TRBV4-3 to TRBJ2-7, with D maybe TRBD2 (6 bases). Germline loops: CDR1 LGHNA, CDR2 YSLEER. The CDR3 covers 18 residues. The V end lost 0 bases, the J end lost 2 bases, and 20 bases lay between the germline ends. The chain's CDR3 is CASSQEYSAVGGTYEQYF. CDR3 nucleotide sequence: TGCGCCAGCAGCCAAGAATACTCCGCGGTTGGCGGGACCTACGAGCAGTACTTC.

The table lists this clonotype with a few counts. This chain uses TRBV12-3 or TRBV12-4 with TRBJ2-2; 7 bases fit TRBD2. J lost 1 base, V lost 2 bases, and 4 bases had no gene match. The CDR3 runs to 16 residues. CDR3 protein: CASSLWASGNTGELFF. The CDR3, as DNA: TGTGCCAGCAGTTTATGGGCTAGCGGGAACACCGGGGAGCTGTTTTTT.

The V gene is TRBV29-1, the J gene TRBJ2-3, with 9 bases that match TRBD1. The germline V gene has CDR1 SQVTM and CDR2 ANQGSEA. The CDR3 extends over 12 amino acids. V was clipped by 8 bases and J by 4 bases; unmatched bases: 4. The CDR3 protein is CSSRTGADTQYF. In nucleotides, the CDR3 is TGCAGCTCTCGGACAGGGGCAGATACGCAGTATTTT.

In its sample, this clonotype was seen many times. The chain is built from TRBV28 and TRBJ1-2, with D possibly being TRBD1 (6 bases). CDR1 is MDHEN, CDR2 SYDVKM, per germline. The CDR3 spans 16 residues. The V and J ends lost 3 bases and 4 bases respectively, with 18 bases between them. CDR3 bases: TGTGCCAGCAGTTTCCGCTACAGGGTCTTCCCCTATGGCTACACCTTC. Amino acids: CASSFRYRVFPYGYTF.

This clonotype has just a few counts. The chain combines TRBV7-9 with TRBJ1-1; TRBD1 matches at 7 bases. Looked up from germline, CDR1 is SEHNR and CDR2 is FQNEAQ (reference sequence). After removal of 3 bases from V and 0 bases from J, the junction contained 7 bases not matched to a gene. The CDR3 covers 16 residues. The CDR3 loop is CASSFGSGGMNTEAFF. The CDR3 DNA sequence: TGTGCCAGCAGCTTTGGGTCAGGGGGGATGAACACTGAAGCTTTCTTT. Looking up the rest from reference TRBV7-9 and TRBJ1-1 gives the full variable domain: DTGVSQNPRHKITKRGQNVTFRCDPISEHNRLYWYRQTLGQGPEFLTYFQNEAQLEKSRLLSDRFSAERPKGSFSTLEIQRTEQGDSAMYLCASSFGSGGMNTEAFFGQGTRLTVV.

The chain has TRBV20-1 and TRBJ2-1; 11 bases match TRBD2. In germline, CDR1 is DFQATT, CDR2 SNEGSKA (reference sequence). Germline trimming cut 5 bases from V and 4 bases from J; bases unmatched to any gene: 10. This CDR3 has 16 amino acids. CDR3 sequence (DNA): TGCAGTGCTTTAACCTTCACTAGCGGGAGATACAATGAGCAGTTCTTC. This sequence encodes CSALTFTSGRYNEQFF.

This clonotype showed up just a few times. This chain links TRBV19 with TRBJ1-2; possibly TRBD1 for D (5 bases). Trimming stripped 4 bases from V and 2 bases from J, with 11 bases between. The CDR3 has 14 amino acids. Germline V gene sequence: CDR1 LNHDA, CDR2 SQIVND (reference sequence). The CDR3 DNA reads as TGTGCCAGTAGTACGACAGAAACGAACTATGGCTACACCTTC. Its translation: CASSTTETNYGYTF.

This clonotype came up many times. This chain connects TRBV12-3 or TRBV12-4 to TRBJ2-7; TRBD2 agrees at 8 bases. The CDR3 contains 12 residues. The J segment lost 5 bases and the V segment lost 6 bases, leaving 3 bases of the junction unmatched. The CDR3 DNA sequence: TGTGCCAGCAGCCGGGAGGGTCACGAGCAGTACTTC. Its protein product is CASSREGHEQYF.

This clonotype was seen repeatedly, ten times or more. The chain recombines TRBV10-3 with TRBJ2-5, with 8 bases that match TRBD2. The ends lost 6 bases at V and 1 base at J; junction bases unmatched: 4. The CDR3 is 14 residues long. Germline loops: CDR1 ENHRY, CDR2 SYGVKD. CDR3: CAIRREGPQETQYF. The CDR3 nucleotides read TGTGCCATCAGACGGGAGGGTCCCCAAGAGACCCAGTACTTC.

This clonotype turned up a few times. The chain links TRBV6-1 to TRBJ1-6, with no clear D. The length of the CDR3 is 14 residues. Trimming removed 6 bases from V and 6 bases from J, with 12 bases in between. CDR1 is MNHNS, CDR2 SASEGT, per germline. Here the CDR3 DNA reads TGTGCCAGCAGCAATCCCGGCGGTAATTCACCCCTCCACTTT. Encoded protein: CASSNPGGNSPLHF.